Listed below are T cell receptor beta chains from one sample, sequenced in a study of OX40 agonist ivuxolimab in advanced cancers. Profiled with immunoSEQ multiplex PCR; TCRdb holds only in-frame clones, not every one. The sample lists some 80,000 clones, 89% occurring once. Specimen: CD4+ or CD8+ T cells sorted from blood, collected in a trial of the OX40 agonist ivuxolimab. These receptors all stem from an adult with an advanced solid tumor such as melanoma, head and neck, liver or kidney cancer. Both conserved end residues are trimmed from each CDR3. Each record gives: V gene, J gene, CDR3 length, CDR3 protein.

>TRBV6-5|TRBJ1-5|13
ASSTTGYSNQPQH
>TRBV10-3|TRBJ2-3|12
AISESMAPDTQY
>TRBV14|TRBJ2-5|10
ASSQELGTQY
>TRBV27|TRBJ2-1|13
ASRQGLGVLNEQF
>TRBV10-1|TRBJ2-4|11
ASSESGWNIQY
>TRBV7-9|TRBJ2-3|12
ASSSRQFTDTQY
>TRBV21-1|TRBJ2-7|11
ASSGRYSYEQY
>TRBV7-2|TRBJ2-4|10
ASSYQGRNQY
>TRBV18|TRBJ1-1|11
ASSPKGDTEAF
>TRBV5-1|TRBJ2-3|13
ASSLEGRVTDTQY
>TRBV19|TRBJ2-1|14
ASTGLAGGPMGEQF
>TRBV6-6|TRBJ2-1|14
ASSYSGRGLNNEQF
>TRBV5-5|TRBJ2-5|10
ASSLIQETQY
>TRBV5-4|TRBJ2-1|13
ASSPKGTGGSEQF